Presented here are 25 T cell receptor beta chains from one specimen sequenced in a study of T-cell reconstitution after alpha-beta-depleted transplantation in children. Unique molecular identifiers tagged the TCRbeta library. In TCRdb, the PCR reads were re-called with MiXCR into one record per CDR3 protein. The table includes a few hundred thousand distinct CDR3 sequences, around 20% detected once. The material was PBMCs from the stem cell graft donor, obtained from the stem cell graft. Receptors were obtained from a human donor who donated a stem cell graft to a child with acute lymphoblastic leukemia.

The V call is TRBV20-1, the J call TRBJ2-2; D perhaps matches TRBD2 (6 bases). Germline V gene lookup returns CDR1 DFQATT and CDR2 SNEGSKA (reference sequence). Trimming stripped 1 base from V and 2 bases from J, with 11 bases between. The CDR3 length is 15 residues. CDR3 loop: CSARVVGLNTGELFF. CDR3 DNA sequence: TGCAGTGCTAGAGTAGTGGGACTTAACACCGGGGAGCTGTTTTTT.

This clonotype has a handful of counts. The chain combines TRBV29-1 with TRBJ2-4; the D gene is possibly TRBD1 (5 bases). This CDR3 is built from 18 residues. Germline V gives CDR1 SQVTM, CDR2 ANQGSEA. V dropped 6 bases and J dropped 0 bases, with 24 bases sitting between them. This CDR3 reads CSVTVANKTTVAKNIQYF. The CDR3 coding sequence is TGCAGCGTAACAGTTGCGAACAAGACGACAGTAGCCAAAAACATTCAGTACTTC.

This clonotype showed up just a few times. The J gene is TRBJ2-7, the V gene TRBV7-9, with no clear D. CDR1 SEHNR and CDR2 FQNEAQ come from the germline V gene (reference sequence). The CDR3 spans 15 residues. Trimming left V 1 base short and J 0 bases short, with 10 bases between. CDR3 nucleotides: TGTGCCAGCAGCTTAGTTTTAGGGTTCTCCTACGAGCAGTACTTC. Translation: CASSLVLGFSYEQYF.

This CDR3 reads CAISEEGYEQYF. DNA for the CDR3: TGTGCCATCAGTGAAGAGGGCTACGAGCAGTACTTC. The chain uses TRBV10-3 and TRBJ2-7, with D perhaps TRBD2 (5 bases). V dropped 3 bases and J dropped 3 bases, with 6 bases sitting between them. Germline-derived CDR1 and CDR2 are ENHRY and SYGVKD. CDR3 length: 12 amino acids.

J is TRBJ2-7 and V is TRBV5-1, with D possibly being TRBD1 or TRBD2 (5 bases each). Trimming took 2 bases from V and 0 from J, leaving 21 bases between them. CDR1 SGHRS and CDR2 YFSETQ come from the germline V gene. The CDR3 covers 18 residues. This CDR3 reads CASSFGSRGPRGSYEQYF. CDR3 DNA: TGCGCCAGCAGCTTTGGCAGTCGGGGCCCCCGCGGCTCCTACGAGCAGTACTTC.

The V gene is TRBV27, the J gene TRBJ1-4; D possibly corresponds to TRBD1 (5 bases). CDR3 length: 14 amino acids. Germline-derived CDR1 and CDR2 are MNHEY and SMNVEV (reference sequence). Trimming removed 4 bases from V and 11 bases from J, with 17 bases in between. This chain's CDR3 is CASSWGGRIGKLFF. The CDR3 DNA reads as TGTGCCAGCAGTTGGGGGGGTCGTATCGGGAAACTGTTTTTT. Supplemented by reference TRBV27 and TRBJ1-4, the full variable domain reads EAQVTQNPRYLITVTGKKLTVTCSQNMNHEYMSWYRQDPGLGLRQIYYSMNVEVTDKGDVPEGYKVSRKEKRNFPLILESPSPNQTSLYFCASSWGGRIGKLFFGSGTQLSVL.

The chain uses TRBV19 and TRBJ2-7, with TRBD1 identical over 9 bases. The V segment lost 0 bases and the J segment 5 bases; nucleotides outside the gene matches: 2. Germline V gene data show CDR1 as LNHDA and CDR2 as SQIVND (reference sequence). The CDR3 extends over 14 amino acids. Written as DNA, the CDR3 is TGTGCCAGTAGTATAGACCGGACAGGGGACGAGCAGTACTTC. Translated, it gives CASSIDRTGDEQYF. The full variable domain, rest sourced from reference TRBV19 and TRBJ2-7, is DGGITQSPKYLFRKEGQNVTLSCEQNLNHDAMYWYRQDPGQGLRLIYYSQIVNDFQKGDIAEGYSVSREKKESFPLTVTSAQKNPTAFYLCASSIDRTGDEQYFGPGTRLTVT.

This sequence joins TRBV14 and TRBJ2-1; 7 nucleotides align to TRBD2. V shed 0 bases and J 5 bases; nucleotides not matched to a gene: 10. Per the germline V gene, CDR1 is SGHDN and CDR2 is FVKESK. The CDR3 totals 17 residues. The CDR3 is CASSQDRRLAVHNEQFF. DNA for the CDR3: TGTGCCAGCAGCCAAGATAGGCGCCTAGCGGTCCACAATGAGCAGTTCTTC.

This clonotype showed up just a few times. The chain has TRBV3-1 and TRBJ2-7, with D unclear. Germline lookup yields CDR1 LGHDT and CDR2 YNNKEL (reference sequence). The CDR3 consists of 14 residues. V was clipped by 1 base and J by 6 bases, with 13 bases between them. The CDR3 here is CASSQVGPGREQYF. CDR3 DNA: TGTGCCAGCAGCCAAGTGGGCCCCGGGCGCGAGCAGTACTTC.

The CDR3 region is CASSSTPNEQFF. CDR3 in DNA: TGTGCCAGCAGCTCGACCCCCAATGAGCAGTTCTTC. The genes are TRBV7-9 and TRBJ2-1, with unresolved D. V was clipped by 4 bases and J by 6 bases, with 7 bases between them. The V gene's germline CDR1 is SEHNR and CDR2 FQNEAQ (reference sequence). The CDR3 runs 12 residues.

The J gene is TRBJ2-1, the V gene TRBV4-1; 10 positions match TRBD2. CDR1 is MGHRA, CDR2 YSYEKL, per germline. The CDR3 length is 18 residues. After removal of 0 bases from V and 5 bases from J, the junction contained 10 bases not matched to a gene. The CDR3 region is CASSQEAIGLAAHNEQFF. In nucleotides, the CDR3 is TGCGCCAGCAGCCAAGAGGCGATCGGACTAGCGGCCCACAATGAGCAGTTCTTC.

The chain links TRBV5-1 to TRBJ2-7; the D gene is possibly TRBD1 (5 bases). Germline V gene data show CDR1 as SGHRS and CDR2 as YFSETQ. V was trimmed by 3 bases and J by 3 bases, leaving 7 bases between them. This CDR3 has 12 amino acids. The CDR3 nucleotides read TGCGCCAGCAGCTGGGGCCACTACGAGCAGTACTTC. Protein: CASSWGHYEQYF.

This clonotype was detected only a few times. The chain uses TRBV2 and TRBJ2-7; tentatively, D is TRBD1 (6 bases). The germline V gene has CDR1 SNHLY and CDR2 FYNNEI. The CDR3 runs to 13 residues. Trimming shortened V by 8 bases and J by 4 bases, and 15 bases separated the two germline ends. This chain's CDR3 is CASGRDTYYEQYF. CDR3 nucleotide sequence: TGTGCCAGCGGCCGGGACACCTATTACGAGCAGTACTTC.

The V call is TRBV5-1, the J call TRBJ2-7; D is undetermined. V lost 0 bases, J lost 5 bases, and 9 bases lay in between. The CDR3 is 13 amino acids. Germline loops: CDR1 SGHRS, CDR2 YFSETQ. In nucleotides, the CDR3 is TGCGCCAGCAGCTTGGCAGGTTTTGACGAGCAGTACTTC. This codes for CASSLAGFDEQYF.

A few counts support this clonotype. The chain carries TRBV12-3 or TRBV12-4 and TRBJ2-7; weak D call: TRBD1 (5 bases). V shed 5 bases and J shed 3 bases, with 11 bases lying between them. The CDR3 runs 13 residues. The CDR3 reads CASSQGLFYEQYF. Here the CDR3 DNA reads TGTGCCAGCAGTCAGGGCCTCTTCTACGAGCAGTACTTC.

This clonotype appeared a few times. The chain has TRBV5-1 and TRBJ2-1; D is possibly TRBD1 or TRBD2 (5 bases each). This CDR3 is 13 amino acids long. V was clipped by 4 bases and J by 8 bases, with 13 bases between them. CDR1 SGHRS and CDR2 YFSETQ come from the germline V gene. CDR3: CASSGLRDHEQFF. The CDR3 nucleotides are TGCGCCAGCAGCGGGCTCAGGGACCATGAGCAGTTCTTC. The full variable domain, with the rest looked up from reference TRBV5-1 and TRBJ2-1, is KAGVTQTPRYLIKTRGQQVTLSCSPISGHRSVSWYQQTPGQGLQFLFEYFSETQRNKGNFPGRFSGRQFSNSRSEMNVSTLELGDSALYLCASSGLRDHEQFFGPGTRLTVL.

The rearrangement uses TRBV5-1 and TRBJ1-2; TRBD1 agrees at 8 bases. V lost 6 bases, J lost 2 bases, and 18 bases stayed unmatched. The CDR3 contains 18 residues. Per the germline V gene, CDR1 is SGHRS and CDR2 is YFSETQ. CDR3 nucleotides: TGCGCCAGCAACCCCTTGCCGACAGGGGTAAGATCGAACTATGGCTACACCTTC. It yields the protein CASNPLPTGVRSNYGYTF.

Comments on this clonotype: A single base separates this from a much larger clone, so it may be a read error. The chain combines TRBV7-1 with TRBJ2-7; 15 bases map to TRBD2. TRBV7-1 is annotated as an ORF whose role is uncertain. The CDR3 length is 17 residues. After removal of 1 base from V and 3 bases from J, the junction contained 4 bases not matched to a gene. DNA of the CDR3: TGTGCCAGCAGCTCAGGGACTAGCGGGAGGGCCAACTACGAGCAGTACTTC. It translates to CASSSGTSGRANYEQYF.

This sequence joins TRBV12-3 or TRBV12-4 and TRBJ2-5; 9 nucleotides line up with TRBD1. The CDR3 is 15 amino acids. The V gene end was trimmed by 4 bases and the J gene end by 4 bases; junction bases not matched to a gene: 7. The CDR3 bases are TGTGCCAGCAGTTCTTGGGACAGGGTGGGAGAGACCCAGTACTTC. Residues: CASSSWDRVGETQYF.

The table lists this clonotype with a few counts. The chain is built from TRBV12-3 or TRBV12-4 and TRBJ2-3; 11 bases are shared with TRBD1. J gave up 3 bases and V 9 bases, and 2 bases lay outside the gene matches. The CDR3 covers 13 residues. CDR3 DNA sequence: TGTGCCAGTGGACAGGGGGCGACAGATACGCAGTATTTT. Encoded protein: CASGQGATDTQYF.

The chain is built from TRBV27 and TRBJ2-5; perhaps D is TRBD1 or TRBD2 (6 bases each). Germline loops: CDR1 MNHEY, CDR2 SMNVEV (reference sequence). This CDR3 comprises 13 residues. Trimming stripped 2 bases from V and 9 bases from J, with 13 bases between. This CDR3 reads CASSLGGGGAQYF. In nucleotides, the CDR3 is TGTGCCAGCAGTTTAGGAGGAGGGGGTGCCCAGTACTTC.

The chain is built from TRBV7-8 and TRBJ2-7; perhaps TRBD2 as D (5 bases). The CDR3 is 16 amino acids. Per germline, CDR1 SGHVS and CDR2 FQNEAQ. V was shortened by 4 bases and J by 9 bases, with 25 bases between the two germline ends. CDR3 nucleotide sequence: TGTGCCAGCAGCTACCTAGAAACCGGGGTCAAGGCGGGGCAGTACTTC. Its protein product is CASSYLETGVKAGQYF.

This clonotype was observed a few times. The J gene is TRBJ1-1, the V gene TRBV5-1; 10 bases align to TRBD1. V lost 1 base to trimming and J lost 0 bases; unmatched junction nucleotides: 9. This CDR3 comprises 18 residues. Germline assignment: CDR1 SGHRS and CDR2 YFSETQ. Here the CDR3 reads CASSLSLWDRGMNTEAFF. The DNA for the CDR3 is TGCGCCAGCAGCTTGAGTCTCTGGGACAGGGGCATGAACACTGAAGCTTTCTTT.

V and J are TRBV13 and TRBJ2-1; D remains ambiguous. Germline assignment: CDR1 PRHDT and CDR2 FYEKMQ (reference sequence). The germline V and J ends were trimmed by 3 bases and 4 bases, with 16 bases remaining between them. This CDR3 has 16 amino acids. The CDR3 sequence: CASSFRAAAPYNEQFF. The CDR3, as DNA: TGTGCCAGCAGCTTTCGCGCTGCGGCGCCTTACAATGAGCAGTTCTTC.

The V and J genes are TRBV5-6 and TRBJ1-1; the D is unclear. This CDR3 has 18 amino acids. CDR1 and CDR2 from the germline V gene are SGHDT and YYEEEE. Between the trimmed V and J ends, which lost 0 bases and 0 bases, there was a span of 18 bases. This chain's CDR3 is CASSLAFGEWVLNTEAFF. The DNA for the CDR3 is TGTGCCAGCAGCTTGGCCTTTGGGGAATGGGTATTGAACACTGAAGCTTTCTTT.